These 21 T cell receptor beta chains share one sample of origin, sequenced in a study of T cells in Graves' hyperthyroidism and ophthalmopathy. Authors of the study amplified TCR beta CDR3 regions from RNA transcripts. HTBI primers were the set used in a first-round RT-PCR of the TCR CDR3. TCRdb recomputed calls from the multiplex PCR reads with MiXCR, one row per CDR3 protein. The sample contains approximately 610,000 distinct CDR3 sequences, over 12% of which appear only once. Sequencing input: blood. Receptors were obtained from a woman aged 40 to 49 with Graves' ophthalmopathy.

This clonotype was observed at least ten times. V and J are TRBV20-1 and TRBJ1-1; TRBD1 might be the D (6 bases). Germline CDR1 is DFQATT and CDR2 is SNEGSKA (reference sequence). The CDR3 is 15 residues long. Trimming took 1 base from V and 4 from J, leaving 16 bases between them. CDR3 protein: CSARGTGASGTEAFF. CDR3 DNA: TGCAGTGCTAGAGGGACGGGGGCGTCGGGCACTGAAGCTTTCTTT.

This clonotype was detected many times. The genes are TRBV6-2 or TRBV6-3 and TRBJ2-5; D is undetermined. Germline CDR1 and CDR2: MNHEY and SVGEGT. This CDR3 spans 12 amino acids. Trimming cost V 6 bases and J 4 bases, with 9 bases left between them. The CDR3 region is CASSKTLETQYF. Written as DNA, the CDR3 is TGTGCCAGCAGCAAAACCCTAGAGACCCAGTACTTC.

In its sample, this clonotype was seen once. This chain links TRBV7-7 with TRBJ2-2; no definite D call. CDR3 length: 10 residues. Germline CDR1 is SSHAT and CDR2 is FNYEAQ (reference sequence). DNA for the CDR3: TGTGCTACCGCCCCCGGGGAGCTGTTTTTT. It encodes CATAPGELFF.

Points on this clonotype: Given a much more abundant clone one base away, this may be a read error. The rearrangement links TRBV30 to TRBJ2-7, with 7 bases lining up with TRBD1. The CDR3 is made up of 13 amino acids. Germline CDR1 reads GTSNPN; CDR2 reads SVGIG (reference sequence). The junction had 11 bases not matched to a gene; V was cut back by 7 bases and J by 5 bases. The CDR3 DNA reads as TGTGCCTCGGATGCAGGGGGTATCAACGAGCAGTACTTC. It encodes CASDAGGINEQYF.

The chain joins TRBV5-1 to TRBJ2-5; perhaps TRBD1 as D (5 bases). Germline V gene data show CDR1 as SGHRS and CDR2 as YFSETQ. The CDR3 is made up of 17 amino acids. V shed 4 bases and J shed 1 base, with 20 bases lying between them. The CDR3 region is CASSPPRRRDSQETQYF. CDR3 DNA: TGCGCCAGCAGCCCTCCGAGGCGGAGAGACAGCCAAGAGACCCAGTACTTC.

This chain joins TRBV28 and TRBJ2-5, with D perhaps matching TRBD2 (5 bases). Germline V gene lookup returns CDR1 MDHEN and CDR2 SYDVKM. V gave up 3 bases and J gave up 5 bases, with 13 bases separating them. CDR3 length equals 14 residues. The CDR3 DNA sequence: TGTGCCAGCAGTTTTTTGTCGGGGTTCGAGACCCAGTACTTC. Its protein product is CASSFLSGFETQYF.

This clonotype has ten or more counts. This chain connects TRBV9 to TRBJ2-7; 7 bases are a match to TRBD2. V shed 8 bases, J shed 0 bases, and the junction held 8 bases outside the gene matches. Germline values: CDR1 SGDLS, CDR2 YYNGEE. The CDR3 has 14 amino acids. CDR3 bases: TGTGCCAGTAGTGTCAGCGGGGCCTCCTACGAGCAGTACTTC. It is translated as CASSVSGASYEQYF. Drawing the rest from reference TRBV9 and TRBJ2-7, the complete variable domain is DSGVTQTPKHLITATGQRVTLRCSPRSGDLSVYWYQQSLDQGLQFLIQYYNGEERAKGNILERFSAQQFPDLHSELNLSSLELGDSALYFCASSVSGASYEQYFGPGTRLTVT.

The chain has TRBV10-3 and TRBJ2-1; 8 bases map to TRBD2. With V trimmed by 3 bases and J by 7 bases, 11 bases remained unmatched. The length of the CDR3 is 16 residues. Per the germline V gene, CDR1 is ENHRY and CDR2 is SYGVKD. CDR3 sequence reads: CAISDILSGMANEQFF. CDR3 in DNA: TGTGCCATCAGTGATATCCTTAGCGGGATGGCTAATGAGCAGTTCTTC.

This clonotype was counted many times. This chain joins TRBV12-3 or TRBV12-4 and TRBJ2-5; TRBD1 agrees at 7 bases. CDR3 length: 15 amino acids. J gave up 3 bases and V 5 bases, and 9 bases lay outside the gene matches. CDR3 sequence reads: CASSQTWDSEETQYF. As DNA, the CDR3 is TGTGCCAGCAGTCAAACCTGGGACAGCGAAGAGACCCAGTACTTC.

This clonotype showed up just a few times. This chain links TRBV5-8 with TRBJ2-4; 8 positions agree with TRBD2. CDR1 and CDR2 from the germline V gene are SGHTS and YDEGEE. The junction had 6 bases not matched to a gene; V was cut back by 3 bases and J by 4 bases. The CDR3 runs 15 residues. The CDR3 loop reads CASSWAGTRKNIQYF. The CDR3 region has the DNA TGTGCCAGCAGCTGGGCCGGGACTAGGAAAAACATTCAGTACTTC.

This clonotype was recorded at least ten times. CDR3 DNA sequence: TGTGCCAGCAGCGCTGTGTTTGGAGACGGGGAGCTGTTTTTT. Translating gives CASSAVFGDGELFF. The chain carries TRBV11-1 and TRBJ2-2, with D hard to call. The germline gives CDR1 SGHAT, CDR2 FQDESV (reference sequence). The CDR3 consists of 14 residues. Deletions cut 5 bases from V and 7 bases from J, with 14 bases between.

The sample holds many counts of this clonotype. V and J are TRBV7-2 and TRBJ1-5, with D possibly matching TRBD1 (5 bases). The CDR3 runs 15 residues. Germline lookup yields CDR1 SGHTA and CDR2 FQGNSA. Trimming removed 3 bases at V and 8 bases at J, with 17 bases between. CDR3 nucleotides: TGTGCCAGCAGCTTGAGGTTCAACGAAGGGGAGCCCCAGCATTTT. Amino acids: CASSLRFNEGEPQHF. The full variable domain, its missing parts supplied by reference TRBV7-2 and TRBJ1-5, is GAGVSQSPSNKVTEKGKDVELRCDPISGHTALYWYRQSLGQGLEFLIYFQGNSAPDKSGLPSDRFSAERTGGSVSTLTIQRTQQEDSAVYLCASSLRFNEGEPQHFGDGTRLSIL.

This clonotype was found many times. The chain has TRBV20-1 and TRBJ2-7, with 9 bases matching TRBD2. The CDR3 is made up of 15 amino acids. The ends lost 5 bases at V and 3 bases at J; junction bases unmatched: 11. Germline values: CDR1 DFQATT, CDR2 SNEGSKA (reference sequence). In DNA form, the CDR3 reads TGCAGTGCTCTTCCGACTAGCGGCGACAACTACGAGCAGTACTTC. It is translated as CSALPTSGDNYEQYF.

The chain carries TRBV29-1 and TRBJ2-5; 11 nucleotides align to TRBD2. The CDR3 spans 14 residues. Germline lookup yields CDR1 SQVTM and CDR2 ANQGSEA. V was clipped by 4 bases and J by 3 bases; unmatched bases: 4. The chain's CDR3 is CSVVPSGRKETQYF. The CDR3 bases are TGCAGCGTTGTGCCTAGCGGGAGGAAAGAGACCCAGTACTTC.

There are many counts of this clonotype. The V and J genes are TRBV4-1 and TRBJ2-5; TRBD2 matches 8 bases. CDR1 is MGHRA, CDR2 YSYEKL, per germline. The V segment lost 1 base and the J segment 4 bases; nucleotides outside the gene matches: 8. This CDR3 has 16 residues. The CDR3 DNA reads TGCGCCAGCAGCCAAGTCCCAAGCGGGAGCCGAGAGACCCAGTACTTC. It encodes CASSQVPSGSRETQYF.

Points on this clonotype: At one of its ends the junction is not consistent with the germline gene, which may arise from a read error. V and J are TRBV24-1 and TRBJ2-2; 14 bases align to TRBD2. The CDR3 contains 18 residues. Germline CDR1 and CDR2: KGHDR and SFDVKD. The CDR3 here is CATSDSTSGRAGTGEPFF. CDR3 bases: TGTGCCACCAGTGACTCGACTAGCGGGAGGGCCGGCACCGGGGAGCCGTTTTTT.

On this clonotype itself: This clone may be a read error of a much larger clone one base away. V usage is TRBV27 and J usage is TRBJ1-1; 10 bases agree with TRBD1. The germline V gene encodes CDR1 MNHEY and CDR2 SMNVEV (reference sequence). This CDR3 spans 13 amino acids. Unmatched junction bases numbered 10, after V lost 10 bases and J lost 8 bases. CDR3 sequence: CANRGQGPWEAFF. CDR3 sequence (DNA): TGTGCCAACAGGGGACAGGGGCCATGGGAAGCTTTCTTT.

In this sample, this clonotype turned up many times. One junction end does not reproduce the germline sequence, and a read error may be involved. This chain uses TRBV6-1 with TRBJ1-1, with 9 bases lining up with TRBD1. The CDR3 length is 16 residues. CDR1 is MNHNS, CDR2 SASEGT, per germline. The chain's CDR3 is CAGSEEGTGWDTEAFF. DNA for the CDR3: TGTGCCGGCAGTGAAGAAGGGACAGGGTGGGACACTGAAGCTTTCTTT.

In this sample, this clonotype turned up many times. The CDR3 DNA is TGTGCCAGCAGCTCCCGGACAGTCAACACCGGGGAGCTGTTTTTT. Translation: CASSSRTVNTGELFF. The V gene is TRBV14, the J gene TRBJ2-2; weak D call: TRBD1 (6 bases). Germline values: CDR1 SGHDN, CDR2 FVKESK. This CDR3 has 15 amino acids. Trimming took 5 bases from V and 2 from J, leaving 12 bases between them.

This chain links TRBV11-2 with TRBJ2-7; TRBD2 matches at 12 bases. The germline gives CDR1 SGHAT, CDR2 FQNNGV. The trim removed 5 bases at V and 6 bases at J, leaving 11 bases unmatched. The CDR3 has 16 residues. The CDR3 DNA reads as TGTGCCAGCAGCCACTCGGGGCTAGCGGGAGGGCTCGAGCAGTACTTC. This translates into CASSHSGLAGGLEQYF.

This clonotype appeared many times. The rearrangement uses TRBV5-1 and TRBJ2-7; perhaps D is TRBD1 or TRBD2 (5 bases each). V was clipped by 2 bases and J by 4 bases, with 13 bases between them. This CDR3 comprises 14 residues. Per germline, CDR1 SGHRS and CDR2 YFSETQ. The CDR3 DNA reads as TGCGCCAGCAGCTTCGTCGAGGGACCTTACGAGCAGTACTTC. Translating it yields CASSFVEGPYEQYF.